Shown below are 23 T cell receptor beta chains from a single sample sequenced in a study of OX40 agonist ivuxolimab in advanced cancers. Sequencing used immunoSEQ multiplex PCR; TCRdb keeps in-frame clones, though not all of them. This table holds about 63,000 clones, roughly nine tenths found once. Sample: CD4+ or CD8+ T cells sorted from blood, taken in a trial of the OX40 agonist ivuxolimab. These receptors were obtained from an adult with an advanced solid tumor such as melanoma, head and neck, liver or kidney cancer.

This rearrangement joins TRBV27 to TRBJ2-5; 7 bases are shared with TRBD2. The tail of the sequence fits TRBJ2-7 better, so the J call may be wrong. CDR1 and CDR2 from the germline V gene are MNHEY and SMNVEV (reference sequence). The length of the CDR3 is 14 residues. CDR3 DNA sequence: TGTGCCAGCAGTTTTTTGAGCGGGGACTACGAGCAGTACTTC. Amino acid sequence: CASSFLSGDYEQYF.

The chain couples TRBV2 to TRBJ1-1; D may be TRBD1 (5 bases). From germline, CDR1 is SNHLY and CDR2 FYNNEI. This CDR3 contains 16 residues. Trimming left V 0 bases short and J 0 bases short, with 11 bases between. CDR3 DNA sequence: TGTGCCAGCAGTGAAGCGGGGACGCACATGAACACTGAAGCTTTCTTT. It codes for CASSEAGTHMNTEAFF. Full variable domain (outside the CDR3, taken from reference TRBV2 and TRBJ1-1): EPEVTQTPSHQVTQMGQEVILRCVPISNHLYFYWYRQILGQKVEFLVSFYNNEISEKSEIFDDQFSVERPDGSNFTLKIRSTKLEDSAMYFCASSEAGTHMNTEAFFGQGTRLTVV.

The chain employs TRBV6-5 and TRBJ2-7, with TRBD2 as a possible D gene (6 bases). This CDR3 is 13 amino acids long. From germline, CDR1 is MNHEY and CDR2 SVGAGI. Deletions cut 6 bases from V and 1 base from J, with 10 bases between. CDR3 protein: CASSLASSYEQYF. In DNA form, the CDR3 reads TGTGCCAGCAGCCTAGCGTCTTCCTACGAGCAGTACTTC.

This clone was counted once. V gene TRBV5-1 combines with J gene TRBJ2-3, with TRBD2 matching over 7 bases. The V gene's germline CDR1 is SGHRS and CDR2 YFSETQ. Trimming cost V 5 bases and J 4 bases; bases outside gene matches: 7. CDR3 length: 14 amino acids. Written as DNA, the CDR3 is TGCGCCAGCAGTCGGTCTAGCGGCTCAGATACGCAGTATTTT. Residues: CASSRSSGSDTQYF.

The chain employs TRBV5-4 and TRBJ1-2; D might be TRBD1 (6 bases). The CDR3 totals 13 residues. Trimming stripped 6 bases from V and 7 bases from J, with 16 bases between. Per germline, CDR1 SGHNT and CDR2 YYREEE (reference sequence). The CDR3, as DNA: TGTGCCAGCAAGCTATGGGGGGCGCCTGGCTACACCTTC. It encodes CASKLWGAPGYTF.

The chain joins TRBV2 to TRBJ2-7; 7 nucleotides agree with TRBD1. The CDR3 sequence is 13 residues long. V was clipped by 3 bases and J by 6 bases; unmatched bases: 5. Germline values: CDR1 SNHLY, CDR2 FYNNEI. Written as DNA, the CDR3 is TGTGCCAGCAGTGACGGGGACAGTAGCGAGCAGTACGTC. It is translated as CASSDGDSSEQYV.

V gene TRBV6-5 combines with J gene TRBJ2-5; 9 nucleotides agree with TRBD1. The J call may not be correct, given that the DNA end is closer to TRBJ2-7. Germline V gene lookup returns CDR1 MNHEY and CDR2 SVGAGI. This CDR3 is built from 14 residues. CDR3 sequence reads: CASRYLGQGHEQYF. The CDR3 nucleotides read TGTGCCAGCAGGTACCTGGGACAGGGCCACGAGCAGTACTTC.

The chain's CDR3 is CASNPGQGPYEQYF. CDR3 DNA: TGTGCCAGCAACCCCGGGCAGGGCCCCTACGAGCAGTACTTC. This rearrangement joins TRBV6-6 to TRBJ2-7, with a weak D call TRBD1 (5 bases). CDR3 length: 14 amino acids. Germline lookup yields CDR1 MNHNY and CDR2 SVGAGI (reference sequence). V shed 7 bases and J shed 2 bases, with 15 bases lying between them.

In its sample, this clone was seen once. The chain joins TRBV5-1 to TRBJ2-6, with D hard to call. Trimming shortened V by 4 bases and J by 4 bases, and 9 bases separated the two germline ends. The CDR3 is 14 residues long. The germline CDR1 and CDR2 sequences are SGHRS and YFSETQ. The chain's CDR3 is CASSVGYGANVLTF. As DNA, the CDR3 is TGCGCCAGCAGCGTAGGATACGGGGCCAACGTCCTGACTTTC.

This chain uses TRBV30 with TRBJ1-1; TRBD1 matches 7 bases. The CDR3 spans 11 residues. Trimming removed 2 bases from V and 7 bases from J; junction bases left unmatched: 1. Per the germline V gene, CDR1 is GTSNPN and CDR2 is SVGIG (reference sequence). CDR3 bases: TGTGCCTGGAGTAGGGACAGTGAAGCTTTCTTT. Translated: CAWSRDSEAFF.

The rearrangement links TRBV28 to TRBJ2-7; 10 nucleotides line up with TRBD1. V lost 1 base, J lost 5 bases, and 8 bases stayed unmatched. The CDR3 has 16 amino acids. The germline gives CDR1 MDHEN, CDR2 SYDVKM. In DNA form, the CDR3 reads TGTGCCAGCAGTTTATCTTTGGGACAGGGGTGGCACGAGCAGTACGTC. Encoded protein: CASSLSLGQGWHEQYV.

The chain employs TRBV7-2 and TRBJ2-1; D uncertain. Trimming cost V 1 base and J 14 bases, with 12 bases left between them. CDR1 is SGHTA, CDR2 FQGNSA, per germline. The CDR3 is 12 residues long. The DNA of the CDR3 is TGTGCCAGCAGCTTAGTTGGGAATTGGGAGTTCTTC. This gives the protein CASSLVGNWEFF.

J is TRBJ1-5 and V is TRBV6-6, with D unclear. The CDR3 covers 13 residues. Germline CDR1 MNHNY, CDR2 SVGAGI (reference sequence). With 5 bases removed from V and 0 bases from J, the gap between germline ends came to 5 bases. The DNA of the CDR3 is TGTGCCAGCAGTCCTTATAGCAATCAGCCCCAGCATTTT. The encoded protein is CASSPYSNQPQHF.

V is TRBV27 and J is TRBJ1-5, with D uncertain. The CDR3 is 15 residues long. V lost 3 bases, J lost 1 base, and 10 bases lay in between. CDR1 is MNHEY and CDR2 is SMNVEV in the germline V gene (reference sequence). The CDR3 DNA is TGTGCCAGCAGTTTGAATGATTGGAGCAATCAGCCCCAGCATTTT. Translation: CASSLNDWSNQPQHF.

This chain joins TRBV27 and TRBJ1-1; 10 positions agree with TRBD1. CDR1 is MNHEY, CDR2 SMNVEV, per germline (reference sequence). V lost 6 bases, J lost 4 bases, and 8 bases stayed unmatched. The CDR3 contains 15 residues. This CDR3 reads CASSLGGQGLTEAFF. DNA of the CDR3: TGTGCCAGCAGCCTTGGGGGACAGGGGCTCACTGAAGCTTTCTTT.

Worth noting for this clone: The same CDR3 is also encoded by other DNA sequences in this sample. The chain is built from TRBV19 and TRBJ1-1; D is unresolved. This CDR3 spans 13 amino acids. Trimming cost V 2 bases and J 1 base, with 5 bases left between them. Germline-derived CDR1 and CDR2 are LNHDA and SQIVND (reference sequence). The DNA of the CDR3 is TGTGCCAGTAGTATATCAGGGAACACTGAAGCTTTCTTT. Encoded protein: CASSISGNTEAFF.

The J gene is TRBJ2-3, the V gene TRBV6-5, with 8 positions matching TRBD2. This CDR3 is 16 amino acids long. The V gene's germline CDR1 is MNHEY and CDR2 SVGAGI. The V gene end was trimmed by 3 bases and the J gene end by 0 bases; junction bases not matched to a gene: 5. The CDR3 loop reads CASSYRASGSTDTQYF. In DNA form, the CDR3 reads TGTGCCAGCAGTTATAGGGCTAGCGGGAGCACAGATACGCAGTATTTT.

This clone is a singleton in its sample. The chain is built from TRBV6-5 and TRBJ2-1, with 8 bases matching TRBD2. This CDR3 has 15 amino acids. CDR1 MNHEY and CDR2 SVGAGI come from the germline V gene. V was pared by 5 bases and J by 3 bases, with 6 bases of the junction left unmatched. Here the CDR3 reads CASSLSGRHYNEQFF. Written as DNA, the CDR3 is TGTGCCAGCAGTCTAAGCGGGAGACACTACAATGAGCAGTTCTTC.

This clone appeared a few times. The rearrangement links TRBV28 to TRBJ2-2; D call uncertain. Between the trimmed V and J ends, which lost 3 bases and 6 bases, there was a span of 2 bases. The CDR3 has 11 amino acids. Germline V CDR1 and CDR2: MDHEN, SYDVKM. The CDR3 region has the DNA TGTGCCAGCAGTTTTTCCGGGGAGCTGTTTTTT. Protein: CASSFSGELFF.

V and J are TRBV7-9 and TRBJ1-2, with TRBD1 matching 9 bases. CDR3 length: 15 residues. The V gene's germline CDR1 is SEHNR and CDR2 FQNEAQ (reference sequence). J was trimmed by 7 bases and V by 4 bases; bases with no gene match: 10. CDR3 in DNA: TGTGCCAGCAGCTCCCCGGGACAGGGCCCGGGTGGCTACACCTTC. Its protein is CASSSPGQGPGGYTF.

The CDR3 reads CASSFQLTGGVYGYTF. CDR3 DNA sequence: TGTGCCAGCAGTTTCCAATTGACAGGAGGGGTCTATGGCTACACCTTC. V usage is TRBV28 and J usage is TRBJ1-2; TRBD1 is a possible D gene (6 bases). The CDR3 runs 16 residues. Germline V gene sequence: CDR1 MDHEN, CDR2 SYDVKM. The ends were cut back, 3 bases at V and 4 bases at J, with 18 bases in the middle.

V gene TRBV4-1 combines with J gene TRBJ2-7; D possibly corresponds to TRBD2 (6 bases). The CDR3 covers 15 residues. The germline V and J ends were trimmed by 0 bases and 2 bases, with 11 bases remaining between them. Germline loops: CDR1 MGHRA, CDR2 YSYEKL. The DNA of the CDR3 is TGCGCCAGCAGCCAAGATCGGGGGTTCGCCTACGAGCAGTACGTC. Protein sequence: CASSQDRGFAYEQYV.

The J gene is TRBJ2-1, the V gene TRBV28; D uncertain. Trimming shortened V by 4 bases and J by 0 bases, and 7 bases separated the two germline ends. Germline assignment: CDR1 MDHEN and CDR2 SYDVKM. This CDR3 comprises 14 residues. In DNA form, the CDR3 reads TGTGCCAGCAGTTCGGGTCTCTCCTACAATGAGCAGTTCTTC. Translated, it gives CASSSGLSYNEQFF.